This T cell receptor (beta chain) was documented in a study of blood T cell repertoires in COVID-19. TCRdb's copy holds only in-frame clones and misses some; the assay was immunoSEQ multiplex PCR. The sample carries roughly 280,000 clones, roughly 90% recorded once. This CDR3 region has 16 residues. The germline V gene has CDR1 KGHSH and CDR2 LQKENI. V lost 3 bases and J 1 base, leaving 13 bases between the germline ends. Sequenced input: PBMCs or T cells enriched from blood (not recorded which). The TCR comes from a woman between 50 and 59 years old who had recovered from COVID-19. J is TRBJ2-1 and V is TRBV18, with D possibly TRBD1 on 6 matching bases. The CDR3, as DNA: TGTGCCAGCTCACCTACAGGGTACTCGTCCTACAATGAGCAGTTCTTC. As protein: CASSPTGYSSYNEQFF.